This TCR beta chain was identified in a study of blood T cells in healthy people across ages. Broader study findings: TCR beta diversity, measured per million T cells, fell in a roughly linear way with age. A conclusive naive versus antigen-experienced comparison was prevented by the unsorted PBMCs.

PCR was performed a second time for roughly 7 to 11 cycles using a sample-barcoded 5' primer and a J-beta primer mix. TCRdb itself ran the 5' RACE reads through MiXCR, one entry per CDR3 protein. The sample includes approximately 1,700,000 distinct CDR3 sequences, about two fifths of them seen just once. To note about this clonotype: Its antigen is not identified. A junction boundary mismatches the germline segment, possibly from a read error.

The germline V gene has CDR1 SNHLY and CDR2 FYNNEI. This CDR3 spans 15 amino acids. This sequence originates from a human donor in good health. Sequenced material: blood. The gene calls are TRBV2 and TRBJ2-4; D gene unclear. The DNA of the CDR3 is TGTGCGAGCACTCCCGAGACCACAAACTACAATGAGCAGTACTTC. Translation gives CASTPETTNYNEQYF.